The 31 T cell receptor beta chains in this list originate from one sample, sequenced in a study of graft-versus-host responses after intestinal transplantation. Assay: immunoSEQ multiplex PCR; the TCRdb copy retains only in-frame clones and omits some. In the table there are tens of thousands of clones, less than 95% of which are singletons. Antigen specificity for these receptors is unknown. Specimen: unstimulated CD4+ T cells sorted from spleen or lymph node cells, collected before transplant. The receptors derive from a human donor who was the organ donor for an intestinal transplant.

The chain is built from TRBV29-1 and TRBJ1-5; 7 positions match TRBD1. The CDR3 covers 15 residues. The V segment lost 4 bases and the J segment 0 bases; nucleotides outside the gene matches: 6. Germline V CDR1 and CDR2: SQVTM, ANQGSEA. The CDR3 coding sequence is TGCAGCGTTGTTGAGCAGGGGGGTAGCAATCAGCCCCAGCATTTT. Translating it yields CSVVEQGGSNQPQHF.

The chain carries TRBV6-1 and TRBJ1-6, with 7 nucleotides matching TRBD1. This CDR3 spans 15 amino acids. The J segment lost 8 bases and the V segment lost 5 bases, leaving 9 bases of the junction unmatched. Germline V gives CDR1 MNHNS, CDR2 SASEGT. CDR3 amino acids: CASSQGGLVDSPLHF. Here the CDR3 DNA reads TGTGCCAGCAGTCAGGGGGGCCTGGTTGATTCACCCCTCCACTTT.

The chain couples TRBV27 to TRBJ2-7; D may be TRBD1 or TRBD2 (5 bases each). Germline V gene lookup returns CDR1 MNHEY and CDR2 SMNVEV (reference sequence). This CDR3 has 16 residues. The V and J ends lost 3 bases and 4 bases respectively, with 19 bases between them. CDR3: CASSFFLGDLSYEQYF. For the CDR3, the DNA is TGTGCCAGCAGTTTCTTTTTGGGGGACCTCTCGTACGAGCAGTACTTC.

This chain connects TRBV7-9 to TRBJ2-5; no firm D call. Germline V gene sequence: CDR1 SEHNR, CDR2 FQNEAQ (reference sequence). This CDR3 is 14 amino acids long. Trimming stripped 1 base from V and 7 bases from J, with 13 bases between. DNA of the CDR3: TGTGCCAGCAGCTTAGATGGCGCTACGGGGACCCAGTACTTC. Amino acids: CASSLDGATGTQYF.

The chain uses TRBV6-6 and TRBJ1-5, with D maybe TRBD1 (6 bases). CDR1 and CDR2 from the germline V gene are MNHNY and SVGAGI (reference sequence). V was shortened by 5 bases and J by 9 bases, with 14 bases between the two germline ends. The length of the CDR3 is 13 residues. The CDR3 sequence: CASSPGQGRPQHF. The CDR3 DNA reads TGTGCCAGCAGTCCTGGGCAGGGGAGGCCCCAGCATTTT.

The rearrangement links TRBV5-1 to TRBJ2-1; TRBD1 matches 8 bases. J lost 0 bases, V lost 4 bases, and 12 bases had no gene match. CDR1 is SGHRS and CDR2 is YFSETQ in the germline V gene. CDR3 length equals 18 residues. CDR3 loop: CASSKPNRGSSSYNEQFF. CDR3 bases: TGCGCCAGCAGCAAACCCAACAGGGGGTCAAGCTCCTACAATGAGCAGTTCTTC.

The gene calls are TRBV29-1 and TRBJ1-3; 8 bases match TRBD1. The J segment lost 4 bases and the V segment lost 6 bases, leaving 2 bases of the junction unmatched. CDR1 is SQVTM and CDR2 is ANQGSEA in the germline V gene. The CDR3 sequence is 12 residues long. CDR3 coding DNA: TGCAGCGTGACAGGGGACGGAAACACCATATATTTT. Protein: CSVTGDGNTIYF.

This chain connects TRBV5-1 to TRBJ1-3; maybe TRBD1 (5 bases). The length of the CDR3 is 17 residues. CDR1 is SGHRS and CDR2 is YFSETQ in the germline V gene. Trimming took off 0 bases at V and 0 bases at J, with 13 bases between the two ends. CDR3 DNA sequence: TGCGCCAGCAGCTTGGGTGGCGGGGCCGTCTCTGGAAACACCATATATTTT. This codes for CASSLGGGAVSGNTIYF.

This chain links TRBV7-3 with TRBJ2-1; 7 bases match TRBD1. The CDR3 has 14 residues. CDR1 and CDR2 (germline): SGHTA, FQGTGA. V shed 5 bases, J shed 4 bases, and the junction held 5 bases outside the gene matches. The CDR3 reads CASSDRALYNEQFF. For the CDR3, the DNA is TGTGCCAGCAGCGACAGGGCCCTATACAATGAGCAGTTCTTC. The full variable domain, with the rest looked up from reference TRBV7-3 and TRBJ2-1, is GAGVSQTPSNKVTEKGKYVELRCDPISGHTALYWYRQSLGQGPEFLIYFQGTGAADDSGLPNDRFFAVRPEGSVSTLKIQRTERGDSAVYLCASSDRALYNEQFFGPGTRLTVL.

This clone was seen a single time. The chain employs TRBV4-2 and TRBJ2-3; 7 nucleotides line up with TRBD2. The ends lost 6 bases at V and 1 base at J; junction bases unmatched: 4. CDR1 is LGHNA, CDR2 YNFKEQ, per germline. This CDR3 has 14 amino acids. CDR3 region: CASRASGRTDTQYF. CDR3 DNA: TGTGCCAGCAGGGCTAGCGGACGCACAGATACGCAGTATTTT.

This clone has a single count. At one end, the junction sequence differs from germline, possibly due to a read error. The chain employs TRBV28 and TRBJ2-3, with 8 bases that match TRBD2. The germline CDR1 and CDR2 sequences are MDHEN and SYDVKM. This CDR3 is 13 amino acids long. This CDR3 reads CASSSYTGTSPHF. CDR3 DNA sequence: TGTGCCAGCAGTTCATATACCGGGACTAGTCCACATTTT. Drawing the rest from reference TRBV28 and TRBJ2-3, the complete variable domain is DVKVTQSSRYLVKRTGEKVFLECVQDMDHENMFWYRQDPGLGLRLIYFSYDVKMKEKGDIPEGYSVSREKKERFSLILESASTNQTSMYLCASSSYTGTSPHFGPGTRLTVL.

The chain uses TRBV6-5 and TRBJ1-1, with D possibly matching TRBD1 (6 bases). Trimming cost V 6 bases and J 6 bases, with 14 bases left between them. Germline V lookup: CDR1 MNHEY, CDR2 SVGAGI. There are 13 residues in the CDR3. This CDR3 reads CASRTQGKSEAFF. The CDR3, as DNA: TGTGCCAGCAGGACACAGGGAAAATCTGAAGCTTTCTTT.

J is TRBJ1-3 and V is TRBV11-3; 9 nucleotides line up with TRBD1. V lost 5 bases and J lost 6; bases outside the gene matches: 2. The CDR3 loop spans 13 amino acids. Germline values: CDR1 SGHNT, CDR2 YENEEA. The CDR3, as DNA: TGTGCCAGCAGCCGGGACAGGGAAAACACCATATATTTT. This encodes CASSRDRENTIYF.

The genes are TRBV10-3 and TRBJ2-3; 9 bases line up with TRBD2. CDR1 is ENHRY and CDR2 is SYGVKD in the germline V gene. This CDR3 is built from 18 residues. Trimming at V came to 8 bases and at J to 0 bases, leaving 15 bases not matched to a gene. Written as DNA, the CDR3 is TGTGCCATCGATGACGGAGGCTCGCGGGGGGGTAGCACAGATACGCAGTATTTT. Protein product: CAIDDGGSRGGSTDTQYF.

The V call is TRBV7-8, the J call TRBJ2-5; D call uncertain. V dropped 4 bases and J dropped 1 base, with 1 base sitting between them. CDR3 size: 11 residues. CDR1 SGHVS and CDR2 FQNEAQ come from the germline V gene. CDR3 amino acids: CASSSQETQYF. CDR3 DNA: TGTGCCAGCAGCTCCCAAGAGACCCAGTACTTC.

As DNA, the CDR3 is TGTGCCAGCAGTTACTCGACTGGAGCTCGGGAGACCCAGTACTTC. It translates to CASSYSTGARETQYF. The rearrangement links TRBV6-6 to TRBJ2-5; D not resolved. The CDR3 consists of 15 residues. Germline lookup yields CDR1 MNHNY and CDR2 SVGAGI (reference sequence). With 0 bases removed from V and 5 bases from J, the gap between germline ends came to 13 bases.

The chain links TRBV29-1 to TRBJ1-3, with 7 bases matching TRBD1. This CDR3 is 14 amino acids long. V dropped 4 bases and J dropped 0; count of bases not matched to a gene: 3. The germline CDR1 and CDR2 sequences are SQVTM and ANQGSEA. CDR3 loop: CSVGTGASGNTIYF. CDR3 coding DNA: TGCAGCGTTGGGACAGGTGCCTCTGGAAACACCATATATTTT.

In its sample, this clone was seen once. CDR3 coding DNA: TGTGCCAGCAGCTTAGAGGACAGCTCTGGAAACACCATATATTTT. The encoded protein is CASSLEDSSGNTIYF. This chain links TRBV11-3 with TRBJ1-3; the D gene is possibly TRBD1 (6 bases). CDR1 SGHNT and CDR2 YENEEA come from the germline V gene. Trimming shortened V by 0 bases and J by 0 bases, and 6 bases separated the two germline ends. The CDR3 length is 15 residues.

The genes are TRBV27 and TRBJ1-4; D possibly corresponds to TRBD1 (5 bases). CDR1 and CDR2 (germline): MNHEY, SMNVEV (reference sequence). This CDR3 is 12 amino acids long. Deletions cut 3 bases from V and 10 bases from J, with 9 bases between. The CDR3 loop is CASSLVGGKLFF. The CDR3 DNA reads as TGTGCCAGCAGTTTGGTTGGGGGAAAACTGTTTTTT.

The DNA of the CDR3 is TGCGCCAGCAGTGAGTGGGAAGGGGAGCAGTTCTTC. This codes for CASSEWEGEQFF. The chain joins TRBV10-1 to TRBJ2-1, with no clear D. This CDR3 is 12 amino acids long. The V gene lost 1 base and the J gene lost 10 bases, with 8 bases spanning the gap. Per the germline V gene, CDR1 is WNHNN and CDR2 is SYGVQD (reference sequence).

The V call is TRBV9, the J call TRBJ1-1; D is perhaps TRBD1 (6 bases). There are 13 residues in the CDR3. V lost 4 bases and J lost 5, with 12 bases in between. Germline V gene lookup returns CDR1 SGDLS and CDR2 YYNGEE. The CDR3 protein is CASSLGGGTEAFF. CDR3 bases: TGTGCCAGCAGCCTCGGGGGCGGAACTGAAGCTTTCTTT.

This chain connects TRBV30 to TRBJ1-2; D perhaps matches TRBD1 (5 bases). The length of the CDR3 is 15 residues. The V and J ends lost 1 base and 3 bases respectively, with 15 bases between them. CDR1 is GTSNPN, CDR2 SVGIG, per germline (reference sequence). The CDR3, as DNA: TGTGCCTGGAGTGGAGTCCGACAGCAATACTATGGCTACACCTTC. The encoded protein is CAWSGVRQQYYGYTF.

V is TRBV28 and J is TRBJ2-7; tentatively, D is TRBD1 or TRBD2 (6 bases each). Per germline, CDR1 MDHEN and CDR2 SYDVKM. The V end lost 7 bases, the J end lost 5 bases, and 18 bases lay between the germline ends. The CDR3 has 14 amino acids. CDR3: CASTTRWGAHEQYF. CDR3 sequence (DNA): TGTGCCAGCACAACGCGGTGGGGGGCCCACGAGCAGTACTTC.

This rearrangement joins TRBV19 to TRBJ2-7, with TRBD2 matching 8 bases. V lost 10 bases and J lost 5; bases outside the gene matches: 19. This CDR3 comprises 16 residues. Per the germline V gene, CDR1 is LNHDA and CDR2 is SQIVND (reference sequence). CDR3 in amino acids: CATSGGDTDLPHEQYF. The DNA of the CDR3 is TGTGCCACCTCCGGGGGGGACACAGACCTCCCTCACGAGCAGTACTTC.

V usage is TRBV11-2 and J usage is TRBJ2-5; 10 nucleotides agree with TRBD2. Germline lookup yields CDR1 SGHAT and CDR2 FQNNGV. The CDR3 runs 14 residues. V was clipped by 4 bases and J by 7 bases; unmatched bases: 6. The CDR3 here is CASSSIAGGRTQYF. The CDR3 coding sequence is TGTGCCAGCAGCTCCATAGCGGGGGGTCGGACCCAGTACTTC.

The chain combines TRBV6-6 with TRBJ2-1; a weak D match, TRBD1 (5 bases). The CDR3 is 15 residues long. The germline gives CDR1 MNHNY, CDR2 SVGAGI (reference sequence). The V end lost 6 bases, the J end lost 4 bases, and 16 bases lay between the germline ends. The CDR3 bases are TGTGCCAGCAGCCAGGGTCGGCAGCTATACAATGAGCAGTTCTTC. It encodes CASSQGRQLYNEQFF.

The rearrangement joins TRBV6-1 to TRBJ1-2, with no clear D. Trimming removed 4 bases from V and 4 bases from J, with 10 bases in between. The CDR3 spans 13 residues. Germline CDR1 and CDR2: MNHNS and SASEGT. The CDR3 DNA sequence: TGTGCCAGCAGTGGACGGCCCCCCTATGGCTACACCTTC. Encoded protein: CASSGRPPYGYTF.

This chain connects TRBV5-1 to TRBJ2-1; tentative D call: TRBD1 (5 bases). CDR1 SGHRS and CDR2 YFSETQ come from the germline V gene. This CDR3 contains 15 residues. V lost 0 bases, J lost 5 bases, and 12 bases lay in between. In DNA form, the CDR3 reads TGCGCCAGCAGCTTGGACTGGCAGGGTAACAATGAGCAGTTCTTC. This translates into CASSLDWQGNNEQFF.

J is TRBJ1-5 and V is TRBV10-3, with D unclear. The CDR3 sequence is 14 residues long. V was trimmed by 0 bases and J by 3 bases, leaving 6 bases between them. Germline V gene lookup returns CDR1 ENHRY and CDR2 SYGVKD. The CDR3 bases are TGTGCCATCAGTGAGTCGATTACCAATCAGCCCCAGCATTTT. As protein: CAISESITNQPQHF.

V and J are TRBV27 and TRBJ1-6; TRBD1 matches 9 bases. The CDR3 contains 15 residues. CDR1 is MNHEY and CDR2 is SMNVEV in the germline V gene (reference sequence). V lost 8 bases, J lost 6 bases, and 8 bases stayed unmatched. As DNA, the CDR3 is TGTGCCAGCCTCCGGGGACAGGGATTTAATTCACCCCTCCACTTT. Protein sequence: CASLRGQGFNSPLHF.

This chain uses TRBV9 with TRBJ2-2; 11 bases line up with TRBD2. The CDR3 has 15 residues. V gave up 1 base and J gave up 11 bases; unmatched junction bases: 7. The germline V gene has CDR1 SGDLS and CDR2 YYNGEE. CDR3 sequence: CASSVISSGGTELFF. Written as DNA, the CDR3 is TGTGCCAGCAGCGTAATCTCTAGCGGGGGGACTGAGCTGTTTTTT. The variable domain in full, with the rest retrieved from reference TRBV9 and TRBJ2-2, is DSGVTQTPKHLITATGQRVTLRCSPRSGDLSVYWYQQSLDQGLQFLIQYYNGEERAKGNILERFSAQQFPDLHSELNLSSLELGDSALYFCASSVISSGGTELFFGEGSRLTVL.